Below are 10 T cell receptor beta chains sequenced from a single sample in a study of control samples from healthy donors and cancer patients (dated by TCRdb to the early 2020s). The library was obtained by the immunoSEQ multiplex PCR assay. Imported from immuneACCESS, the table was reduced by TCRdb to in-frame sequences with V and J called. These copies leave out some clones; in studies compared against another copy, an unresolved V gene accounts for under half, and the cause of the remainder is not known. This sample has about 170,000 clones in its table, and just under 95% of those were observed once. In total, the top ten clones hold 4.1% of the sample. The specimen sequenced was blood. All receptors derive from a woman aged 55 to 70 in good health.

As DNA, the CDR3 is TGCAGCGTGACCGCCGGGTACACTGAAGCTTTCTTT. Translation gives CSVTAGYTEAFF. The rearrangement joins TRBV29-1 to TRBJ1-1, with unresolved D. V shed 6 bases and J shed 3 bases, with 11 bases lying between them. Germline values: CDR1 SQVTM, CDR2 ANQGSEA. The CDR3 is made up of 12 amino acids.

J is TRBJ2-5 and V is TRBV6-2 or TRBV6-3; a weak D match, TRBD2 (7 bases). The CDR3 extends over 14 amino acids. CDR1 and CDR2 (germline): MNHEY, SVGEGT. With 2 bases removed from V and 10 bases from J, the gap between germline ends came to 17 bases. The CDR3 nucleotides are TGTGCCAGCAGTTACGGGGGGGGCCCCTTGGACCAGTACTTC. Its translation: CASSYGGGPLDQYF.

The chain couples TRBV5-8 to TRBJ2-5; 8 nucleotides line up with TRBD1. CDR1 is SGHTS, CDR2 YDEGEE, per germline. This CDR3 is 14 amino acids long. V was clipped by 0 bases and J by 2 bases; unmatched bases: 0. CDR3 coding DNA: TGTGCCAGCAGCTTGGGGACAGGGCAAGAGACCCAGTACTTC. Translated: CASSLGTGQETQYF.

The V gene is TRBV5-6, the J gene TRBJ2-3; D is unresolved. The germline V gene has CDR1 SGHDT and CDR2 YYEEEE. Trimming cost V 2 bases and J 6 bases, with 13 bases left between them. This CDR3 has 14 residues. For the CDR3, the DNA is TGTGCCAGCAGCTTTTCTGCTGGGATCGATACGCAGTATTTT. Amino acid sequence: CASSFSAGIDTQYF.

The V gene is TRBV29-1, the J gene TRBJ1-1; maybe TRBD1 (5 bases). The V gene lost 4 bases and the J gene lost 4 bases, with 13 bases spanning the gap. Germline V gene data show CDR1 as SQVTM and CDR2 as ANQGSEA. This CDR3 region has 13 residues. The CDR3 protein is CSVVGAGGTEAFF. The CDR3 region has the DNA TGCAGCGTTGTCGGAGCCGGGGGCACTGAAGCTTTCTTT.

This chain links TRBV2 with TRBJ2-7; tentatively, D is TRBD2 (6 bases). This CDR3 is built from 14 residues. Germline values: CDR1 SNHLY, CDR2 FYNNEI. Trimming took 2 bases from V and 3 from J, leaving 11 bases between them. The CDR3 loop reads CASSERGLVYEQYF. In DNA, the CDR3 is TGTGCCAGCAGTGAAAGGGGACTCGTCTACGAGCAGTACTTC.

This chain uses TRBV4-1 with TRBJ2-3, with unresolved D. V was clipped by 1 base and J by 0 bases, with 17 bases between them. Germline CDR1 is MGHRA and CDR2 is YSYEKL. CDR3 size: 18 residues. The CDR3 is CASSQGENLGPSTDTQYF. The CDR3 DNA reads as TGCGCCAGCAGCCAAGGCGAAAACCTTGGACCGAGCACAGATACGCAGTATTTT.

The chain recombines TRBV6-2 or TRBV6-3 with TRBJ1-3; no clear D. V was cut by 3 bases and J by 0 bases, with 9 bases left in between. From germline, CDR1 is MNHEY and CDR2 SVGEGT. The CDR3 is 15 residues long. The CDR3 region is CASSYTRSSGNTIYF. DNA for the CDR3: TGTGCCAGCAGTTATACACGGAGCTCTGGAAACACCATATATTTT.

This sequence joins TRBV15 and TRBJ1-1, with D possibly TRBD1 on 5 matching bases. The CDR3 consists of 13 residues. V shed 1 base and J shed 5 bases, with 8 bases lying between them. Germline CDR1 LNHNV, CDR2 YYDKDF (reference sequence). The CDR3 DNA follows: TGTGCCACCAGCAGAGGACAGCAAACTGAAGCTTTCTTT. Translating it yields CATSRGQQTEAFF.

V gene TRBV4-3 combines with J gene TRBJ1-5; D gene ambiguous. The CDR3 covers 14 residues. Trimming took 4 bases from V and 4 from J, leaving 11 bases between them. From germline, CDR1 is LGHNA and CDR2 YSLEER. The CDR3 is CASSRTRGNQPQHF. DNA for the CDR3: TGCGCCAGCAGCCGGACCCGGGGTAATCAGCCCCAGCATTTT.